Listed here is a single T cell receptor beta chain. The antigen is undetermined. In the PCR, 60 Vbeta and 13 Jbeta primers were used. Sequencing used immunoSEQ multiplex PCR; TCRdb keeps in-frame clones, though not all of them. The table records about 92,000 clones, more than 70% of them present only once. This sample is part of a study of cytomegalovirus exposure and HLA in healthy donors. Study results and limitations: Among immune exposure information, only CMV serostatus was available.

The CDR3 totals 14 residues. Germline CDR1 is SGHRS and CDR2 is YFSETQ. V was pared by 6 bases and J by 4 bases, with 9 bases of the junction left unmatched. Donors consisted of healthy bone marrow donors. The chain uses TRBV5-1 and TRBJ1-2; 7 bases agree with TRBD1. The specimen sequenced was PBMCs. This TCR was recovered from a man aged 18 to 30 in good health and CMV-seronegative. CDR3 DNA: TGCGCCAGCACGTTCGACAGGGCTCGCTATGGCTACACCTTC. This gives the protein CASTFDRARYGYTF.